The TCR beta chain described here comes from a study of CD8+CD57+ T cells in acquired aplastic anemia. Study-level background: Researchers reported that healthy donors averaged about 9.8 million reads for CD4+ cells.

This clonotype has a count of ten or more. CDR3 and TCR beta VDJ profiling relied on genomic DNA as the template. TCRdb called the reads again in MiXCR, with one record for every CDR3 protein. The table records 200,000 to 250,000 distinct CDR3 sequences, roughly 33% of them present only once. This TCR came from a human donor in good health, serving as a control. Sequencing was carried out using sorted CD4+, CD8+, or CD8+CD57+ T cells (not recorded which) from PBMCs.

The CDR3 loop is CSARGPGNTIYF. In DNA form, the CDR3 reads TGCAGTGCTAGAGGACCTGGAAACACCATATATTTT. V usage is TRBV20-1 and J usage is TRBJ1-3; the D is unclear. This CDR3 spans 12 amino acids. Germline CDR1 is DFQATT and CDR2 is SNEGSKA (reference sequence). V lost 1 base, J lost 2 bases, and 3 bases lay in between.